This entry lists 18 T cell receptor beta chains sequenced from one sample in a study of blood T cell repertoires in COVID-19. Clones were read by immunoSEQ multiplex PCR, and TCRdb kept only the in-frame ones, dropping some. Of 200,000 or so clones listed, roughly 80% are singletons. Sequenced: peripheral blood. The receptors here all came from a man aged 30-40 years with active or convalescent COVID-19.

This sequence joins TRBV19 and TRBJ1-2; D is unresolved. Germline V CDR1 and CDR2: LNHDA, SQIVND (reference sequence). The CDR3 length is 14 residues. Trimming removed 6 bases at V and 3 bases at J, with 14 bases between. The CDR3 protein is CASSIPGVDYGYTF. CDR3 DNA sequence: TGTGCCAGTAGCATACCCGGGGTTGACTATGGCTACACCTTC.

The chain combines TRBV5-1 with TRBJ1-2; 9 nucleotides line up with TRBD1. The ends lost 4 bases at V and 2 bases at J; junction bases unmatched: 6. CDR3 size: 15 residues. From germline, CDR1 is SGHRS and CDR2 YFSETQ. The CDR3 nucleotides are TGCGCCAGCAGCCGCCTGGACAGGGGCAACTATGGCTACACCTTC. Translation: CASSRLDRGNYGYTF.

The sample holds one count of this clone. CDR3 in amino acids: CASSSPPGQGILGTEAFF. For the CDR3, the DNA is TGTGCCAGCAGTTCGCCGCCGGGACAAGGAATCTTGGGCACTGAAGCTTTCTTT. V and J are TRBV6-2 or TRBV6-3 and TRBJ1-1, with D possibly being TRBD1 (6 bases). The V and J ends lost 4 bases and 4 bases respectively, with 25 bases between them. The CDR3 has 18 amino acids. Per the germline V gene, CDR1 is MNHEY and CDR2 is SVGEGT.

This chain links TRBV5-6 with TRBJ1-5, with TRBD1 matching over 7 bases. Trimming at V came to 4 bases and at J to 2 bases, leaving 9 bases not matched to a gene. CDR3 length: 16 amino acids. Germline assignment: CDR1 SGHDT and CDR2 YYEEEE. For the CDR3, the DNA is TGTGCCAGCAGCAGACTCAGGGGGTTGGGCAATCAGCCCCAGCATTTT. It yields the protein CASSRLRGLGNQPQHF.

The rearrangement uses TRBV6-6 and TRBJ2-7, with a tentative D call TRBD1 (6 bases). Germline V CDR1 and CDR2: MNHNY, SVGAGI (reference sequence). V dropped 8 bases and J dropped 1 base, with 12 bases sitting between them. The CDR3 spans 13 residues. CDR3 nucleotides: TGTGCCAGCGGTAAGGGACAATCCTACGAGCAGTACTTC. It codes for CASGKGQSYEQYF.

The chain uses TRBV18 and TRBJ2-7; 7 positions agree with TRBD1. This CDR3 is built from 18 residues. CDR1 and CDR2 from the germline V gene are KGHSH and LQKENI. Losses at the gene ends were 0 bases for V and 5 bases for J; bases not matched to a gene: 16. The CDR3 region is CASSPPTWTGSSVDEQYF. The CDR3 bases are TGTGCCAGCTCACCACCGACGTGGACAGGTTCATCGGTGGACGAGCAGTACTTC.

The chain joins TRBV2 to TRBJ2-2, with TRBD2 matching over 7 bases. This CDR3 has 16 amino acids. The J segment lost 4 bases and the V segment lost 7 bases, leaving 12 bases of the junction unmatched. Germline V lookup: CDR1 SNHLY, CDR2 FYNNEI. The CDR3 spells CASTLGLGGITGELFF. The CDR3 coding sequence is TGTGCCAGCACCCTAGGACTGGGAGGGATCACCGGGGAGCTGTTTTTT.

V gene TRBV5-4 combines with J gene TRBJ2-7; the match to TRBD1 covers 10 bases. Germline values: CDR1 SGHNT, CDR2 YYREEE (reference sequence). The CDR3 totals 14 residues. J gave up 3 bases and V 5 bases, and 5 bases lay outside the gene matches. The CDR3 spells CASSSGTGVYEQYF. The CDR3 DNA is TGTGCCAGCAGTTCCGGGACAGGGGTCTACGAGCAGTACTTC.

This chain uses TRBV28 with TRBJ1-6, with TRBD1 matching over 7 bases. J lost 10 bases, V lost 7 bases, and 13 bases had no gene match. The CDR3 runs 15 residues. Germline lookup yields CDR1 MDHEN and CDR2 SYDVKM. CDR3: CASTSQQGNYSPLHF. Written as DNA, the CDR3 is TGTGCCAGCACCTCACAACAGGGGAACTACTCACCCCTCCACTTT.

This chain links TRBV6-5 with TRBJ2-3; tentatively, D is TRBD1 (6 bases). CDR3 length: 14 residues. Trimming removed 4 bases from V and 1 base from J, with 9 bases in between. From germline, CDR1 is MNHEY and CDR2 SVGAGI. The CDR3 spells CASSSRQGTDTQYF. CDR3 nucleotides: TGTGCCAGCAGTTCGAGACAGGGCACAGATACGCAGTATTTT.

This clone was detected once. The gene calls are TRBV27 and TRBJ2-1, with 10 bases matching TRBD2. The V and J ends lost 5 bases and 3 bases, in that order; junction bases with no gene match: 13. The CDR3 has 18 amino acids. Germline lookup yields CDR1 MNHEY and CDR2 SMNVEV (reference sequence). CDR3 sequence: CASSLVTPSGGYYNEQFF. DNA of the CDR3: TGTGCCAGCAGTCTCGTCACTCCTAGCGGGGGATACTACAATGAGCAGTTCTTC.

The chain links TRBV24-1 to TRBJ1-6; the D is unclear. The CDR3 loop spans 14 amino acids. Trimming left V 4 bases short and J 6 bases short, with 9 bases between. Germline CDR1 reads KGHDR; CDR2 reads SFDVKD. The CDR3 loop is CATSDGSRNSPLHF. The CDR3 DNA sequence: TGTGCCACCAGTGACGGTTCCCGTAATTCACCCCTCCACTTT.

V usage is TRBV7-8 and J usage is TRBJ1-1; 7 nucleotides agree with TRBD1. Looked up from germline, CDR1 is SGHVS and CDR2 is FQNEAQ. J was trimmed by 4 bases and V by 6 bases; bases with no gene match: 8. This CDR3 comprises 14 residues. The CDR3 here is CASSRTGVGTEAFF. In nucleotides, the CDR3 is TGTGCCAGCAGTCGAACAGGGGTCGGCACTGAAGCTTTCTTT.

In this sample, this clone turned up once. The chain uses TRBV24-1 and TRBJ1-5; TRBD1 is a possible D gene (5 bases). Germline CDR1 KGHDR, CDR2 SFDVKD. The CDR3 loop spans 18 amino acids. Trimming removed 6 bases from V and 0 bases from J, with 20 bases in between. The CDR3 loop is CATSLGPQGSNSNQPQHF. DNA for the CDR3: TGTGCCACCAGTCTAGGACCCCAGGGATCAAATAGCAATCAGCCCCAGCATTTT.

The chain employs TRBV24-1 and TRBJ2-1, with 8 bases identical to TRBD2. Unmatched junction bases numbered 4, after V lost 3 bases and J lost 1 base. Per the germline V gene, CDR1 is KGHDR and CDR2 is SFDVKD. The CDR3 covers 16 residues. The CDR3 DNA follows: TGTGCCACCAGTGATCAACTAGCGGCTTCCTACAATGAGCAGTTCTTC. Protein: CATSDQLAASYNEQFF.

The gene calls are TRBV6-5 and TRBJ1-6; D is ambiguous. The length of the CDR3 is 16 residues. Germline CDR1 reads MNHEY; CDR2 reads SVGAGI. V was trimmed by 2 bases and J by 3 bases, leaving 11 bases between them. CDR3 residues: CASSYAWPFYNSPLHF. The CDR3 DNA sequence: TGTGCCAGCAGTTACGCCTGGCCTTTCTATAATTCACCCCTCCACTTT.

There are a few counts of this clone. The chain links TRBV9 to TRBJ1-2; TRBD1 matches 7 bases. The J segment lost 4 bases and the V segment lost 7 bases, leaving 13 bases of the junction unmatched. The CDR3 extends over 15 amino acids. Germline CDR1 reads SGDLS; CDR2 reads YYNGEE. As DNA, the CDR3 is TGTGCCAGCGCAGAGGGGGCGGATACCATCTATGGCTACACCTTC. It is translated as CASAEGADTIYGYTF.

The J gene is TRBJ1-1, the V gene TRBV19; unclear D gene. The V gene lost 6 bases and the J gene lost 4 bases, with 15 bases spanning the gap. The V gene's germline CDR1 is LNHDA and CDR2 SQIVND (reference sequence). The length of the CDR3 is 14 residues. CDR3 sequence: CASRDGGRGTEAFF. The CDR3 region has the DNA TGTGCCAGTAGGGACGGAGGGAGAGGCACTGAAGCTTTCTTT.